These T cell receptor beta chains were read from a single sample in a study of CD8 T cells in ankylosing spondylitis. TCRdb reprocessed the 5' RACE reads via MiXCR and lists one record per CDR3 protein. The sample has a few hundred thousand distinct CDR3 sequences, around 24% seen once. The sample was blood, either unsorted or a sorted T cell fraction (not recorded which). These receptors were obtained from a male donor with ankylosing spondylitis. CDR3s include the opening cysteine and the closing phenylalanine or tryptophan. A D gene is named only where the DNA matches it firmly. The size field is filled for only some rows; it gives once, few, many or a size class.

CASSSGWGAPVYEQYF TGCGCCAGCAGCTCGGGTTGGGGGGCCCCCGTCTACGAGCAGTACTTC TRBJ2-7 TRBV5-1 . few
CSASDPKANTEAFF TGCAGTGCTAGTGACCCAAAGGCGAACACTGAAGCTTTCTTT TRBJ1-1 TRBV20-1 . few
CASSFGRASYEQYF TGTGCCAGCAGCTTTGGCAGGGCGTCCTACGAGCAGTACTTC TRBJ2-7 TRBV7-6 . .
CASTNPRASGYEQYF TGTGCCAGCACCAACCCCCGGGCTAGCGGCTACGAGCAGTACTTC TRBJ2-7 TRBV19 TRBD2 .
CSVGLAGGADTQYF TGCAGCGTAGGACTAGCGGGAGGGGCAGATACGCAGTATTTT TRBJ2-3 TRBV29-1 TRBD2 .
CASRSPLGKEQFF TGTGCCAGCAGAAGCCCCCTGGGGAAGGAGCAGTTCTTC TRBJ2-1 TRBV2 . few
CASSYGTGTEQYF TGTGCCAGCAGCTACGGAACAGGGACCGAGCAGTACTTC TRBJ2-7 TRBV9 . .
CASALTPGNLNTGELFF TGCGCCAGCGCACTGACGCCCGGGAACCTGAACACCGGGGAGCTGTTTTTT TRBJ2-2 TRBV5-1 . .
CASTVRYSYEQYF TGTGCCAGCACCGTTCGGTACTCCTACGAGCAGTACTTC TRBJ2-7 TRBV28 . many
CASSFVGVRGNTIYF TGTGCCAGCAGTTTCGTGGGGGTTCGTGGAAACACCATATATTTT TRBJ1-3 TRBV12-3/TRBV12-4 . few
CATSRGQGATDTQYF TGTGCCACCAGCAGGGGACAGGGGGCTACAGATACGCAGTATTTT TRBJ2-3 TRBV15 TRBD1 few
CASSLVRRGVSGETQYF TGTGCCAGCAGCTTAGTTCGCAGGGGGGTTTCGGGAGAGACCCAGTACTTC TRBJ2-5 TRBV11-2 . .
CASSSGQAYYNEQFF TGTGCCAGCAGTTCAGGACAGGCTTACTACAATGAGCAGTTCTTC TRBJ2-1 TRBV12-3/TRBV12-4 TRBD1 many
CASSPGQGITEAFF TGTGCCAGCAGTCCTGGACAGGGTATCACTGAAGCTTTCTTT TRBJ1-1 TRBV27 TRBD1 .
CAISGDSRGTGELFF TGTGCCATCAGTGGTGACAGTCGGGGCACCGGGGAGCTGTTTTTT TRBJ2-2 TRBV10-3 . few
CASSVVTSILSADTQYF TGTGCCAGCAGCGTAGTAACCAGTATTCTTTCCGCAGATACGCAGTATTTT TRBJ2-3 TRBV9 . few
CASSLGTGRRSQPQHF TGTGCCAGCAGCCTTGGGACAGGGCGAAGGAGTCAGCCCCAGCATTTT TRBJ1-5 TRBV7-2 TRBD1 few
CASSLFGGQTDTQYF TGCGCCAGCAGCTTATTTGGGGGCCAAACAGATACGCAGTATTTT TRBJ2-3 TRBV5-1 . few
CASAPSSGFKETQYF TGCGCCAGCGCCCCTTCATCGGGGTTCAAAGAGACCCAGTACTTC TRBJ2-5 TRBV5-1 . few
CASSWGTSGRTEQFF TGTGCCAGCAGCTGGGGGACTAGCGGTAGAACTGAGCAGTTCTTC TRBJ2-1 TRBV7-2 TRBD2 .
CSAGTPGKDTQYF TGCAGTGCTGGAACCCCGGGAAAGGATACGCAGTATTTT TRBJ2-3 TRBV20-1 . few
CSGTSGGFQETQYF TGCAGCGGGACTAGCGGGGGGTTCCAAGAGACCCAGTACTTC TRBJ2-5 TRBV29-1 TRBD2 .
CASSLGGGLQGDEKLFF TGCGCCAGCAGCTTGGGGGGGGGACTCCAAGGGGATGAAAAACTGTTTTTT TRBJ1-4 TRBV5-1 . .
CSVVLAGGVQETQYF TGCAGCGTTGTATTAGCGGGAGGGGTACAAGAGACCCAGTACTTC TRBJ2-5 TRBV29-1 TRBD2 .
CSARPGPGNSPLHF TGCAGTGCTCGACCGGGACCAGGCAATTCACCCCTCCACTTT TRBJ1-6 TRBV20-1 . .
CASRRLFDADTQYF TGTGCCAGCAGAAGACTATTCGATGCTGATACGCAGTATTTT TRBJ2-3 TRBV6-2/TRBV6-3 . .
CASSRTSGRAWDEQFF TGTGCCAGCAGCAGAACTAGCGGGAGGGCCTGGGATGAGCAGTTCTTC TRBJ2-1 TRBV5-6 TRBD2 many
CASGPREVPGELFF TGCGCCAGTGGACCGCGAGAGGTACCCGGGGAGCTGTTTTTT TRBJ2-2 TRBV5-1 . .
CASSLPTSGTSSYEQYF TGTGCCAGCAGTCTCCCGACTAGCGGAACTTCCTCCTACGAGCAGTACTTC TRBJ2-7 TRBV12-3/TRBV12-4 TRBD2 few
CSASLTRGGRNQPQHF TGCAGTGCTAGTCTCACCAGAGGAGGTCGCAATCAGCCCCAGCATTTT TRBJ1-5 TRBV20-1 . .
CASSLTSRTDETQYF TGTGCCAGCAGCCTAACATCCCGGACCGACGAGACCCAGTACTTC TRBJ2-5 TRBV7-3 . .
CASSLTGHSGANVLTF TGTGCCAGCAGCTTAACGGGGCACTCTGGGGCCAACGTCCTGACTTTC TRBJ2-6 TRBV7-3 . .
CSALGQGNSGYTF TGCAGTGCCCTGGGACAGGGGAACTCTGGCTACACCTTC TRBJ1-2 TRBV20-1 TRBD1 .
CASRWTGDSGYTF TGTGCCAGCAGGTGGACAGGGGATTCTGGCTACACCTTC TRBJ1-2 TRBV6-6 TRBD1 few
CASSGLRGQGGELFF TGTGCCAGCAGTGGACTCAGGGGGCAAGGCGGGGAGCTGTTTTTT TRBJ2-2 TRBV2 TRBD1 few
CSYGQTGEKLFF TGCAGTTATGGACAAACTGGGGAAAAACTGTTTTTT TRBJ1-4 TRBV20-1 . few
CASSSPREGRPGTYEQYF TGTGCCAGCAGTTCCCCGCGGGAGGGTCGACCAGGAACCTACGAGCAGTACTTC TRBJ2-7 TRBV6-2/TRBV6-3 TRBD2 few
CASSATRTVSYNEQFF TGTGCCAGCAGCGCCACTCGGACAGTATCCTACAATGAGCAGTTCTTC TRBJ2-1 TRBV7-3 . few
CSARARGSYEQYF TGCAGTGCTAGAGCCAGGGGCTCCTACGAGCAGTACTTC TRBJ2-7 TRBV20-1 . .
CASSTGWGNTDTQYF TGTGCCAGCTCGACCGGTTGGGGGAACACAGATACGCAGTATTTT TRBJ2-3 TRBV7-9 . few
CASSPRSQGQPQHF TGTGCCAGCAGCCCCCGGTCTCAGGGCCAGCCCCAGCATTTT TRBJ1-5 TRBV7-2 . .
CSATAGRGITDTQYF TGCAGTGCGACTGCCGGGAGGGGTATCACAGATACGCAGTATTTT TRBJ2-3 TRBV20-1 TRBD2 .
CASSISWAGLNEQYF TGTGCCAGTAGTATATCGTGGGCAGGGCTCAACGAGCAGTACTTC TRBJ2-7 TRBV19 . .
CASSTTGWGSYNEQFF TGTGCCAGCAGCACTACAGGGTGGGGATCCTACAATGAGCAGTTCTTC TRBJ2-1 TRBV28 . many
CASSLQISGHTDTQYF TGTGCCAGCAGCCTACAAATCTCCGGGCACACAGATACGCAGTATTTT TRBJ2-3 TRBV7-9 . few
CSANHRLRNQPQHF TGCAGTGCAAACCACAGGTTACGCAATCAGCCCCAGCATTTT TRBJ1-5 TRBV20-1 . .
CASSLNSSPLHF TGTGCCAGCAGTTTAAATAGTTCACCCCTCCACTTT TRBJ1-6 TRBV12-3/TRBV12-4 . .
CASSPRREMRNTGELFF TGTGCCAGCTCACCACGGCGGGAGATGAGAAACACCGGGGAGCTGTTTTTT TRBJ2-2 TRBV18 TRBD2 .
CSARRGGGRYEQYF TGCAGTGCTAGACGAGGGGGCGGTCGGTACGAGCAGTACTTC TRBJ2-7 TRBV20-1 TRBD1 .
CASSQDPGAGTGELFF TGTGCCAGCAGCCAAGATCCAGGGGCCGGCACCGGGGAGCTGTTTTTT TRBJ2-2 TRBV4-2 . .
CASIQLSSGGEQFF TGTGCCAGCATCCAATTAAGTAGCGGGGGGGAGCAGTTCTTC TRBJ2-1 TRBV2 TRBD2 .
CATSQNRGQFF TGTGCCACCAGTCAAAACAGGGGCCAGTTCTTC TRBJ2-1 TRBV24-1 TRBD1 few
CASSLGLAGGDEQFF TGTGCCAGCAGTTTGGGACTAGCGGGAGGAGATGAGCAGTTCTTC TRBJ2-1 TRBV6-2/TRBV6-3 TRBD2 once
CASTLGGIWNYGYTF TGTGCCAGCACCTTAGGGGGAATATGGAACTATGGCTACACCTTC TRBJ1-2 TRBV28 . few
CSVLKASGGTQYF TGCAGCGTTCTTAAAGCTTCGGGGGGGACGCAGTATTTT TRBJ2-3 TRBV29-1 TRBD2 .